What follows are 21 T cell receptor beta chains derived from one specimen sequenced in a study of control samples from healthy donors and cancer patients. Measured with immunoSEQ multiplex PCR; TCRdb has only the in-frame clones, and not every one. The table has fewer than 95,000 clones, more than 70% seen once. Sequencing input: blood. The receptors derive from a woman aged 40 to 50 in good health.

The chain employs TRBV15 and TRBJ1-4; D unresolved. The CDR3 runs to 15 residues. Germline loops: CDR1 LNHNV, CDR2 YYDKDF (reference sequence). With 4 bases removed from V and 3 bases from J, the gap between germline ends came to 12 bases. CDR3 sequence reads: CATSNMDRANEKLFF. CDR3 DNA: TGTGCCACCAGCAATATGGACCGGGCTAATGAAAAACTGTTTTTT.

This clone was detected only once. This rearrangement joins TRBV19 to TRBJ1-4; TRBD1 is a possible D gene (6 bases). The germline gives CDR1 LNHDA, CDR2 SQIVND (reference sequence). Trimming shortened V by 5 bases and J by 14 bases, and 12 bases separated the two germline ends. The CDR3 loop spans 11 amino acids. The CDR3 loop reads CASSPGERLFF. CDR3 in DNA: TGTGCCAGTAGTCCAGGGGAAAGGCTGTTTTTT.

V is TRBV7-8 and J is TRBJ2-7; TRBD2 agrees at 8 bases. V gave up 3 bases and J gave up 6 bases; unmatched junction bases: 7. From germline, CDR1 is SGHVS and CDR2 FQNEAQ. CDR3 length: 14 amino acids. CDR3 sequence: CASSFLAGGFEQYF. CDR3 sequence (DNA): TGTGCCAGCAGCTTCCTAGCGGGCGGGTTCGAGCAGTACTTC.

About this clone itself: Mismatch with germline at one junction end may stem from a read error. The chain couples TRBV25-1 to TRBJ2-2, with 9 nucleotides matching TRBD1. Germline V gene sequence: CDR1 MGHDK, CDR2 SYGVNS. The CDR3 runs 15 residues. Here the CDR3 reads CASSMTGGFLRGAVF. In nucleotides, the CDR3 is TGTGCCAGCAGCATGACAGGGGGATTTCTCCGGGGAGCTGTTTTT.

The chain joins TRBV7-2 to TRBJ1-2, with D tentatively TRBD1 (5 bases). Trimming stripped 1 base from V and 3 bases from J, with 6 bases between. The germline CDR1 and CDR2 sequences are SGHTA and FQGNSA. This CDR3 region has 13 residues. The CDR3 reads CASSLVQDYGYTF. DNA for the CDR3: TGTGCCAGCAGCTTAGTACAGGACTATGGCTACACCTTC.

The rearrangement joins TRBV4-3 to TRBJ1-1, with 8 bases matching TRBD1. V lost 0 bases and J lost 5; bases outside the gene matches: 8. Looked up from germline, CDR1 is LGHNA and CDR2 is YSLEER. CDR3 length equals 16 residues. CDR3 region: CASSQDGGQGGTEAFF. DNA for the CDR3: TGCGCCAGCAGCCAAGATGGTGGACAGGGCGGGACTGAAGCTTTCTTT.

This chain connects TRBV5-1 to TRBJ2-3; no clear D. The CDR3 runs 14 residues. V lost 1 base and J 6 bases, leaving 12 bases between the germline ends. In germline, CDR1 is SGHRS, CDR2 YFSETQ. For the CDR3, the DNA is TGCGCCAGCAGCTTGCTGGACCCCCAGGATACGCAGTATTTT. Translation: CASSLLDPQDTQYF.

The genes are TRBV4-3 and TRBJ2-2; D unresolved. The ends were cut back, 5 bases at V and 0 bases at J, with 13 bases in the middle. CDR1 and CDR2 from the germline V gene are LGHNA and YSLEER. The CDR3 runs to 16 residues. This CDR3 is CASSYFTLSNTGELFF. Here the CDR3 DNA reads TGCGCCAGCAGCTACTTCACTCTTTCGAACACCGGGGAGCTGTTTTTT.

V gene TRBV9 combines with J gene TRBJ2-1; D is undetermined. This CDR3 comprises 12 residues. Trimming stripped 3 bases from V and 9 bases from J, with 10 bases between. Germline CDR1 SGDLS, CDR2 YYNGEE. In nucleotides, the CDR3 is TGTGCCAGCAGCGGTATTGCCCCTGAGCAGTTCTTC. Translating gives CASSGIAPEQFF.

V and J are TRBV6-6 and TRBJ2-3; TRBD2 aligns across 9 bases. V dropped 7 bases and J dropped 2; count of bases not matched to a gene: 10. CDR1 is MNHNY, CDR2 SVGAGI, per germline (reference sequence). The CDR3 is 16 amino acids. CDR3 in amino acids: CASTDRSSGITDTQYF. In DNA, the CDR3 is TGTGCCAGCACCGACAGGTCTAGCGGGATCACAGATACGCAGTATTTT.

The chain links TRBV6-4 to TRBJ2-2; D is possibly TRBD2 (6 bases). The CDR3 consists of 15 residues. V was trimmed by 6 bases and J by 0 bases, leaving 11 bases between them. In germline, CDR1 is MRHNA, CDR2 SNTAGT. The CDR3 protein is CASSPRGTNTGELFF. The CDR3 bases are TGTGCCAGCAGCCCCCGGGGGACGAACACCGGGGAGCTGTTTTTT.

The chain recombines TRBV5-1 with TRBJ2-7; 7 bases map to TRBD1. V trimming: 2 bases; J trimming: 4 bases; junction bases outside the gene matches: 9. Germline values: CDR1 SGHRS, CDR2 YFSETQ. This CDR3 spans 15 amino acids. This chain's CDR3 is CASSFVTGTEYEQYF. DNA for the CDR3: TGCGCCAGCAGCTTTGTGACAGGGACCGAGTACGAGCAGTACTTC.

This clone was detected once. The J gene is TRBJ2-2, the V gene TRBV12-3 or TRBV12-4; D ambiguous. With 2 bases removed from V and 8 bases from J, the gap between germline ends came to 6 bases. The CDR3 has 12 amino acids. The CDR3 here is CASSLLGGELFF. The CDR3 DNA reads TGTGCCAGCAGTTTACTGGGGGGGGAGCTGTTTTTT.

Concerning this clone: In the same sample, other DNA sequences code for this CDR3. The chain links TRBV6-5 to TRBJ2-7, with TRBD1 matching over 7 bases. The CDR3 is made up of 14 amino acids. Germline lookup yields CDR1 MNHEY and CDR2 SVGAGI. After removal of 2 bases from V and 2 bases from J, the junction contained 3 bases not matched to a gene. CDR3 bases: TGTGCCAGCAGTTACGGGCAGGGGGCCTACGAGCAGTACTTC. Its protein product is CASSYGQGAYEQYF.

The chain is built from TRBV6-5 and TRBJ1-1; the D gene is possibly TRBD1 (5 bases). CDR1 and CDR2 (germline): MNHEY, SVGAGI. The CDR3 totals 14 residues. The V end was cut by 0 bases, the J end by 3 bases, with 8 bases between. CDR3 in DNA: TGTGCCAGCAGTTACTCCGGGGGGGACACTGAAGCTTTCTTT. Amino acid sequence: CASSYSGGDTEAFF.

The chain is built from TRBV16 and TRBJ2-1; D is unresolved. V was clipped by 0 bases and J by 7 bases, with 1 base between them. CDR1 is KGHSY and CDR2 is FQNENV in the germline V gene. The CDR3 loop spans 11 amino acids. CDR3 sequence: CASSQSNEQFF. Here the CDR3 DNA reads TGTGCCAGCAGCCAATCGAATGAGCAGTTCTTC.

The CDR3 sequence is CASTQHRQNTEAFF. DNA for the CDR3: TGTGCCAGCACCCAGCATCGTCAGAACACTGAAGCTTTCTTT. V usage is TRBV2 and J usage is TRBJ1-1; the D is unclear. The V gene lost 7 bases and the J gene lost 1 base, with 13 bases spanning the gap. Germline V gene sequence: CDR1 SNHLY, CDR2 FYNNEI. CDR3 size: 14 residues.

The chain carries TRBV24-1 and TRBJ1-4, with 7 bases lining up with TRBD1. This CDR3 is 15 amino acids long. CDR1 and CDR2 (germline): KGHDR, SFDVKD. V gave up 5 bases and J gave up 4 bases; unmatched junction bases: 6. For the CDR3, the DNA is TGTGCCACCAGTGCAAGACAGGGTTTTAATGAAAAACTGTTTTTT. Encoded protein: CATSARQGFNEKLFF.

CDR3 bases: TGTGCCAGCAGCCTCCGGGGGCCCACAGATACGCAGTATTTT. Translation gives CASSLRGPTDTQYF. The gene calls are TRBV11-3 and TRBJ2-3; D possibly matches TRBD1 or TRBD2 (6 bases each). This CDR3 spans 14 amino acids. V was pared by 5 bases and J by 2 bases, with 11 bases between. Germline CDR1 and CDR2: SGHNT and YENEEA. The full variable domain, completed using reference TRBV11-3 and TRBJ2-3, is EAGVVQSPRYKIIEKKQPVAFWCNPISGHNTLYWYLQNLGQGPELLIRYENEEAVDDSQLPKDRFSAERLKGVDSTLKIQPAELGDSAVYLCASSLRGPTDTQYFGPGTRLTVL.

The genes are TRBV5-4 and TRBJ1-1; D may be TRBD1 (6 bases). Looked up from germline, CDR1 is SGHNT and CDR2 is YYREEE (reference sequence). Deletions cut 2 bases from V and 6 bases from J, with 14 bases between. The CDR3 has 14 amino acids. CDR3 nucleotide sequence: TGTGCCAGCAGCTTACAGGGAGGACCCCCTGAAGCTTTCTTT. The encoded protein is CASSLQGGPPEAFF. Together with reference TRBV5-4 and TRBJ1-1, the CDR3 gives the full variable domain: ETGVTQSPTHLIKTRGQQVTLRCSSQSGHNTVSWYQQALGQGPQFIFQYYREEENGRGNFPPRFSGLQFPNYSSELNVNALELDDSALYLCASSLQGGPPEAFFGQGTRLTVV.

The CDR3 loop reads CASSYTRATLGEGSYEQYF. In nucleotides, the CDR3 is TGTGCCAGCAGTTACACTCGGGCAACGTTGGGGGAGGGCTCCTACGAGCAGTACTTC. This chain connects TRBV6-7 to TRBJ2-7, with 7 bases fitting TRBD2. TRBV6-7 is known as an ORF, though its function is uncertain. CDR3 size: 19 residues. V lost 2 bases, J lost 0 bases, and 16 bases stayed unmatched.